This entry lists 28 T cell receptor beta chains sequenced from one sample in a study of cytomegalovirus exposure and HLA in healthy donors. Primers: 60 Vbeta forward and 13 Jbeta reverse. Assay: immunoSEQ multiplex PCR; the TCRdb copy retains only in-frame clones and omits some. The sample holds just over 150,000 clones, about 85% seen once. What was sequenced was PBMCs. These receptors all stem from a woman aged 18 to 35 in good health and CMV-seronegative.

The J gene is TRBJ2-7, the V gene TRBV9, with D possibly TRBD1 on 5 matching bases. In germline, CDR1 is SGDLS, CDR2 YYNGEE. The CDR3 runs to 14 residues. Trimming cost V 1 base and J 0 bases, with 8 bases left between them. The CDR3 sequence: CASSVSGLSYEQYF. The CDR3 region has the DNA TGTGCCAGCAGCGTATCAGGGCTCTCCTACGAGCAGTACTTC.

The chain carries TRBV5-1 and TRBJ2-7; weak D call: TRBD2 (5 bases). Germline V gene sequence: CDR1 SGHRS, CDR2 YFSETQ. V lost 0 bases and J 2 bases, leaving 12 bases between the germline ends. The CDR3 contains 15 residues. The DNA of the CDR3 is TGCGCCAGCAGCTTGGGGTACGGGGTCACCTACGAGCAGTACTTC. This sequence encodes CASSLGYGVTYEQYF.

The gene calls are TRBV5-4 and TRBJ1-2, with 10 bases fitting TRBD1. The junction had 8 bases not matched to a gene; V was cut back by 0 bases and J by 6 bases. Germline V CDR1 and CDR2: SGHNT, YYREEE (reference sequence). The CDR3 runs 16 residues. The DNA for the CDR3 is TGTGCCAGCAGCTTGGCCGGGGTGACAGGGGGCGATGGCTACACCTTC. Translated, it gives CASSLAGVTGGDGYTF.

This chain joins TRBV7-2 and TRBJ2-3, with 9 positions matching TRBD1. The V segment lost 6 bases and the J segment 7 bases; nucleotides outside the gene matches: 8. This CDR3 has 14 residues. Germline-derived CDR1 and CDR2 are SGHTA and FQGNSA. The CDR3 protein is CASRTTGGRHTQYF. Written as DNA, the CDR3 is TGTGCCAGCAGGACGACAGGGGGGCGTCATACGCAGTATTTT.

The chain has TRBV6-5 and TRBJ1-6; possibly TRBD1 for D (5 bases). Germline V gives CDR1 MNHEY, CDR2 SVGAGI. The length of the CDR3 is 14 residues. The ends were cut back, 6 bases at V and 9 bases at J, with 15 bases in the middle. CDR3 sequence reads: CASSLGAALSPLHF. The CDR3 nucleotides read TGTGCCAGCAGCCTTGGGGCAGCTCTTTCACCCCTCCACTTT.

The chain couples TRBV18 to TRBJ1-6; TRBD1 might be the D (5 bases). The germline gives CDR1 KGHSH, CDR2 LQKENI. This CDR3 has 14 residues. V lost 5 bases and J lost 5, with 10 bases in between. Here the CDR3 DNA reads TGTGCCAGCTCAATACAGGCTAATAATTCACCCCTCCACTTT. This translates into CASSIQANNSPLHF. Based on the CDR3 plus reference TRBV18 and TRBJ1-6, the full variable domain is NAGVMQNPRHLVRRRGQEARLRCSPMKGHSHVYWYRQLPEEGLKFMVYLQKENIIDESGMPKERFSAEFPKEGPSILRIQQVVRGDSAAYFCASSIQANNSPLHFGNGTRLTVT.

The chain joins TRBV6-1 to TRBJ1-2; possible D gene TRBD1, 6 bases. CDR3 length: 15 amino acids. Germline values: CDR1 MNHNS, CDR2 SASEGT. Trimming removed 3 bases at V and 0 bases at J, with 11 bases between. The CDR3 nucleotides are TGTGCCAGCAGTGAGTGGGGGGGCCCTAACTATGGCTACACCTTC. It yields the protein CASSEWGGPNYGYTF.

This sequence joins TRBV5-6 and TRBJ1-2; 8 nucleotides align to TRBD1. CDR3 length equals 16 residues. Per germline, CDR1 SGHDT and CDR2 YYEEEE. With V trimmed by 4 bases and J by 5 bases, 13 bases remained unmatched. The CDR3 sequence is CASSLPQGVAWYGYTF. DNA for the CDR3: TGTGCCAGCAGCCTTCCACAGGGGGTAGCCTGGTATGGCTACACCTTC.

The chain's CDR3 is CASRADQETQYF. The CDR3 DNA follows: TGTGCCAGCAGAGCGGATCAAGAGACCCAGTACTTC. The chain is built from TRBV2 and TRBJ2-5, with a tentative D call TRBD2 (5 bases). Trimming took 6 bases from V and 2 from J, leaving 7 bases between them. This CDR3 is 12 amino acids long. Per the germline V gene, CDR1 is SNHLY and CDR2 is FYNNEI.

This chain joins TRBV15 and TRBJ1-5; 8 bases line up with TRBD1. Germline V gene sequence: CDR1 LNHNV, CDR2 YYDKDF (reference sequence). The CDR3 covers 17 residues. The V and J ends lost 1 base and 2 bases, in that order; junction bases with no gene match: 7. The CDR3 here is CATSRGAGGWGNQPQHF. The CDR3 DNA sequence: TGTGCCACCAGCAGAGGGGCAGGGGGCTGGGGCAATCAGCCCCAGCATTTT.

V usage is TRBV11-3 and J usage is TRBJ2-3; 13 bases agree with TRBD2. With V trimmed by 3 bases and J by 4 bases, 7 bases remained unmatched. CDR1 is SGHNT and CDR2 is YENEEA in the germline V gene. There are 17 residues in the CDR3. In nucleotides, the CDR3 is TGTGCCAGCAGCTTTGGACTAGCGGGAGAATCGGCAGATACGCAGTATTTT. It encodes CASSFGLAGESADTQYF.

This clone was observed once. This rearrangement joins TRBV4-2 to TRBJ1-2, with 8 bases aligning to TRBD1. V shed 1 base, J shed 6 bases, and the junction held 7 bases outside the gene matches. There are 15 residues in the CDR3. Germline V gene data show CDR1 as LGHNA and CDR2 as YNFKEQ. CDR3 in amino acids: CASSQGPGQVDGYTF. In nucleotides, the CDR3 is TGTGCCAGCAGCCAAGGCCCGGGACAGGTCGATGGCTACACCTTC.

CDR3 residues: CSVEQGDFKGYGYTF. The DNA of the CDR3 is TGCAGCGTTGAGCAGGGGGATTTCAAAGGCTATGGCTACACCTTC. The rearrangement uses TRBV29-1 and TRBJ1-2; 7 bases fit TRBD1. Per germline, CDR1 SQVTM and CDR2 ANQGSEA. Unmatched junction bases numbered 11, after V lost 3 bases and J lost 4 bases. The CDR3 extends over 15 amino acids.

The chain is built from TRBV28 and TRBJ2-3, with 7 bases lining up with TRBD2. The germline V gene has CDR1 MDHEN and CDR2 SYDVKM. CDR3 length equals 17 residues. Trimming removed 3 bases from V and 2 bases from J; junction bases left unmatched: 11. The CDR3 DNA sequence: TGTGCCAGCAGTTTCGTCCGGGCTAGCGGAGCCACAGATACGCAGTATTTT. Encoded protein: CASSFVRASGATDTQYF.

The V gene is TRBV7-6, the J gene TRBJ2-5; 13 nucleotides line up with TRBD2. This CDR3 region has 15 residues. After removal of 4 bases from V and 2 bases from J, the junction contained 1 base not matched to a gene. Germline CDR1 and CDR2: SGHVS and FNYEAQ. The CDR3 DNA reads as TGTGCCAGCAGCTGGACTAGCGGGGGTCAAGAGACCCAGTACTTC. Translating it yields CASSWTSGGQETQYF.

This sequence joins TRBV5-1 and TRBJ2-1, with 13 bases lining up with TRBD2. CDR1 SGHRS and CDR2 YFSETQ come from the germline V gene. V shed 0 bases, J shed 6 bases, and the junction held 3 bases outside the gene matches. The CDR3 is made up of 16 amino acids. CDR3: CASSLELAGGTNEQFF. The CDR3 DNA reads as TGCGCCAGCAGCTTGGAACTAGCGGGAGGGACCAATGAGCAGTTCTTC.

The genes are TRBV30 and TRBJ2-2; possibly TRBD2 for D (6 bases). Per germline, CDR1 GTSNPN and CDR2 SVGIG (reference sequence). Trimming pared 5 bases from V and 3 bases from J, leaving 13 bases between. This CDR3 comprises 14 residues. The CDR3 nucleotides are TGTGCCTGGTCCCGGGAGTTACACACCGGGGAGCTGTTTTTT. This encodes CAWSRELHTGELFF.

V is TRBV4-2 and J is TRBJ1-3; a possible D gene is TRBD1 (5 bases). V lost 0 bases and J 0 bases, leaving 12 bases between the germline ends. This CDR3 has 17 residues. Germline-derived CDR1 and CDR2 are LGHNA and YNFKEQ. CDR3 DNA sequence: TGTGCCAGCAGCCAAGAACGGGGACTCCTCTCTGGAAACACCATATATTTT. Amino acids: CASSQERGLLSGNTIYF.

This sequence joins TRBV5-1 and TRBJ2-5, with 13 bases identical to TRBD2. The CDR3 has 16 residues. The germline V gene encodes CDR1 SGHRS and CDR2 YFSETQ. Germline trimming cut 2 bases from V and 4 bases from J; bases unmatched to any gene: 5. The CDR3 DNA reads TGCGCCAGCAGCTTTGGGACTAGCGGGACGGGAGAGACCCAGTACTTC. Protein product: CASSFGTSGTGETQYF.

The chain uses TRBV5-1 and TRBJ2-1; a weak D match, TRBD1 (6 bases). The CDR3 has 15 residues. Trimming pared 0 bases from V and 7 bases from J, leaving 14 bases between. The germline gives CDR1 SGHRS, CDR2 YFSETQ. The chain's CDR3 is CASSLVAGEWNEQFF. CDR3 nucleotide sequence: TGCGCCAGCAGCTTGGTTGCAGGGGAGTGGAATGAGCAGTTCTTC. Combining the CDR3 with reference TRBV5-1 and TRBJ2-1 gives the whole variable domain KAGVTQTPRYLIKTRGQQVTLSCSPISGHRSVSWYQQTPGQGLQFLFEYFSETQRNKGNFPGRFSGRQFSNSRSEMNVSTLELGDSALYLCASSLVAGEWNEQFFGPGTRLTVL.

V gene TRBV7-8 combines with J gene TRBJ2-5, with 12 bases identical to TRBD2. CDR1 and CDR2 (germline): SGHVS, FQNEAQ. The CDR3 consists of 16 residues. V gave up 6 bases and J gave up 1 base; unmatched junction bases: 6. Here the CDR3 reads CASSPGLAGSQETQYF. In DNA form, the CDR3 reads TGTGCCAGCAGTCCCGGACTAGCGGGGAGCCAAGAGACCCAGTACTTC.

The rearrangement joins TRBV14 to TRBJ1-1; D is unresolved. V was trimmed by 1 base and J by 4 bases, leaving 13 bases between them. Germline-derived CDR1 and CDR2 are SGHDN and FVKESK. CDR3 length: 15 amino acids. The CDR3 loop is CASSQGFTGITEAFF. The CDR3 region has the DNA TGTGCCAGCAGCCAAGGTTTTACCGGGATCACTGAAGCTTTCTTT. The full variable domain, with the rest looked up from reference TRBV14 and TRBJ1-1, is EAGVTQFPSHSVIEKGQTVTLRCDPISGHDNLYWYRRVMGKEIKFLLHFVKESKQDESGMPNNRFLAERTGGTYSTLKVQPAELEDSGVYFCASSQGFTGITEAFFGQGTRLTVV.

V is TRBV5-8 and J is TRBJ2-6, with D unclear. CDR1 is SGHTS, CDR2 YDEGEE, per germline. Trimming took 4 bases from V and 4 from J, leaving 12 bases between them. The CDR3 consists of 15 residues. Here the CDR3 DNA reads TGTGCCAGCAGCCTTCTGGAGTCGGGGGCCAACGTCCTGACTTTC. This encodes CASSLLESGANVLTF.

DNA for the CDR3: TGTGCCAGCAGTGAAGCTGCGGGAGAATACAATGAGCAGTTCTTC. Translation gives CASSEAAGEYNEQFF. The chain carries TRBV2 and TRBJ2-1; 7 bases are shared with TRBD2. Looked up from germline, CDR1 is SNHLY and CDR2 is FYNNEI. This CDR3 is built from 15 residues. After removal of 0 bases from V and 4 bases from J, the junction contained 3 bases not matched to a gene.

DNA for the CDR3: TGTGCCAGCAGTGAAGCGACAGGGGGCGATGGCTACACCTTC. Protein product: CASSEATGGDGYTF. This rearrangement joins TRBV2 to TRBJ1-2, with TRBD1 matching 10 bases. CDR1 and CDR2 (germline): SNHLY, FYNNEI. The junction had 1 base not matched to a gene; V was cut back by 0 bases and J by 6 bases. The CDR3 length is 14 residues.

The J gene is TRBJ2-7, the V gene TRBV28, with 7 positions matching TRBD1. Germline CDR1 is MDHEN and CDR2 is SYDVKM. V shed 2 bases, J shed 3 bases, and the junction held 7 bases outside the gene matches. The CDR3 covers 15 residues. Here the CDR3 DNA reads TGTGCCAGCAGTTTAGGTACAGGGGCTCTCTACGAGCAGTACTTC. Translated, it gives CASSLGTGALYEQYF.

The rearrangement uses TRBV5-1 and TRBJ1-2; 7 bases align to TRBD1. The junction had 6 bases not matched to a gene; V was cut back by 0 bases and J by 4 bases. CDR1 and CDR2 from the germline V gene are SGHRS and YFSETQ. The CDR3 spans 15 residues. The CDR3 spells CASSLAGTDFYGYTF. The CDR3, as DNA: TGCGCCAGCAGCTTGGCCGGGACAGACTTCTATGGCTACACCTTC.

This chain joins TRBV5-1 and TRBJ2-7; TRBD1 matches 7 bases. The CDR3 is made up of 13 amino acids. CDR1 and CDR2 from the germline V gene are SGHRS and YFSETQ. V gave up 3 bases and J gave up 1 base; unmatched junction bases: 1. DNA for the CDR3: TGCGCCAGCAGCTCGACAGGGTCCTACGAGCAGTACTTC. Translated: CASSSTGSYEQYF. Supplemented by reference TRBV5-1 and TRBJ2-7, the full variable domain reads KAGVTQTPRYLIKTRGQQVTLSCSPISGHRSVSWYQQTPGQGLQFLFEYFSETQRNKGNFPGRFSGRQFSNSRSEMNVSTLELGDSALYLCASSSTGSYEQYFGPGTRLTVT.